This is a list of T cell receptor beta chains from one sample in a study of T cell responses to AZD1222 COVID-19 vaccine. TCRdb's copy holds only in-frame clones and misses some; the assay was immunoSEQ multiplex PCR. The table includes around 150,000 clones, 70% to 90% detected once. The source material was peripheral blood, sampled on day 0 of AZD1222 vaccination. Receptors originate from an adult in good health. CDR3s leave out the opening cysteine and the closing phenylalanine or tryptophan. Fields, in order: J gene, CDR3 length, clone size, V gene, CDR3 protein. Rows give clone size only sometimes, using once, few, many, or a class for an expanded clone.

TRBJ1-6	16	.	TRBV7-2	ASSSGVTGYSYNSPLH
TRBJ1-4	13	.	TRBV5-6	ASSYQPREGEKLF
TRBJ2-7	10	.	TRBV5-1	ASSWTSYEQY
TRBJ2-7	11	.	TRBV27	ASSPFGMGEQY
TRBJ1-1	11	.	TRBV7-9	ANSRDGNTEAF
TRBJ1-1	12	.	TRBV19	ASSEGQGNTEAF
TRBJ2-3	12	.	TRBV5-1	ASRSVAGADTQY
TRBJ1-4	12	.	TRBV19	ASSQQAVNEKLF
TRBJ2-5	10	.	TRBV7-9	ASSLVVGQQY
TRBJ1-3	15	.	TRBV4-3	ASSQDPAGGSGNTIY
TRBJ1-2	12	.	TRBV10-3	ANSDVLRAYGYT
TRBJ2-1	15	once	TRBV6-4	ASSDSASGRTYNEQF
TRBJ2-3	13	.	TRBV19	ATTPGQVGADTQY
TRBJ1-1	12	.	TRBV6-1	ASSEETQVTEAF
TRBJ1-5	13	.	TRBV7-8	ASRAGTGGNQPQH
TRBJ1-1	13	.	TRBV5-1	ASIIMPGVGTEAF
TRBJ1-1	14	.	TRBV6-4	ASSPKGRPRDTEAF
TRBJ1-3	11	.	TRBV6-5	ASSPLEGNTIY
TRBJ2-6	16	.	TRBV19	ASSVPTGGGSGANVLT
TRBJ1-4	15	.	TRBV4-1	ASSQGVTESRNEKLF
TRBJ1-3	12	.	TRBV27	ASSSLTLGNTIY
TRBJ1-1	12	.	TRBV7-8	ASSPRPKNTEAF
TRBJ1-2	10	.	TRBV20-1	SASLGNYGYT
TRBJ1-4	11	.	TRBV29-1	SVGKSRAEKLF
TRBJ1-2	10	once	TRBV29-1	SVDFGQTGYT
TRBJ2-5	14	.	TRBV28	ASSPLTRDRGKTQY
TRBJ2-3	13	.	TRBV5-1	ASSFRTGLTDTQY
TRBJ1-1	13	.	TRBV19	ASTSQQGTPTEAF
TRBJ1-4	9	.	TRBV2	ASRDRRKLF
TRBJ1-2	13	.	TRBV4-3	ASSQGAQGPYGYT
TRBJ2-7	13	.	TRBV10-3	AISERTGTTYEQY
TRBJ2-5	13	.	TRBV5-1	ASSSPGQYQETQY
TRBJ1-4	14	.	TRBV11-2	ASSLALPATNEKLF
TRBJ2-5	10	.	TRBV10-1	ASSRGRETQY
TRBJ2-1	13	.	TRBV30	AWTRTSSSYNEQF
TRBJ1-2	13	.	TRBV4-2	ASSQARVGNYGYT
TRBJ1-2	11	once	TRBV2	ARPGQDFYGYT
TRBJ2-5	12	.	TRBV27	ASSSRGPRKTQY
TRBJ1-2	12	.	TRBV7-2	ASTGGRGRGGYT
TRBJ1-6	15	.	TRBV5-4	ASSKIPESSYNSPLH
TRBJ2-7	12	.	TRBV3-1/TRBV3-2	ASSQDISLYEQY
TRBJ2-1	14	.	TRBV7-9	ASSSNRDRGHREQF
TRBJ2-5	12	.	TRBV4-1	ASSQERQEETQY